The clone carrying this TCR beta chain was seen repeatedly, ten times or more. The antigen remains unidentified. This sample is part of a study of HIV-infected patients and healthy controls. CDR1 and CDR2 from the germline V gene are SGHNT and YYREEE (reference sequence). The CDR3 sequence is 15 residues long. V shed 3 bases, J shed 7 bases, and the junction held 3 bases outside the gene matches. The repertoire came from unfractionated whole blood and reflected all unsorted peripheral T cells. The RNA source was a roughly 2.4 ml peripheral blood draw. Findings and limits, study-wide: In healthy controls, MAIT alpha CDR3s were common; in HIV+ repertoires, severely depleted. A major limitation was that merely sixteen HIV-infected individuals were processed.

cDNA was made from around 0.45 ug RNA using alpha and beta constant primers. Using multiplexing indices, alpha and beta chain libraries were generated apart by chain-specific third strand synthesis. The cDNA received a 5' RACE adapter containing a random hexamer plus an SP2 sequencing primer site. Each CDR3 protein is one row after TCRdb ran MiXCR on the 5' RACE reads. The repertoire holds about 10,000 distinct CDR3 sequences, approximately 8% seen once, with more than 5% in the top ten. This clonotype was sampled from an adult in good health. What was sequenced was blood. The rearrangement joins TRBV5-4 to TRBJ1-6; TRBD1 agrees at 11 bases. CDR3 sequence reads: CASSSRDRGNSPLHF. Here the CDR3 DNA reads TGTGCCAGCAGCTCCCGGGACAGGGGGAATTCACCCCTCCACTTT.